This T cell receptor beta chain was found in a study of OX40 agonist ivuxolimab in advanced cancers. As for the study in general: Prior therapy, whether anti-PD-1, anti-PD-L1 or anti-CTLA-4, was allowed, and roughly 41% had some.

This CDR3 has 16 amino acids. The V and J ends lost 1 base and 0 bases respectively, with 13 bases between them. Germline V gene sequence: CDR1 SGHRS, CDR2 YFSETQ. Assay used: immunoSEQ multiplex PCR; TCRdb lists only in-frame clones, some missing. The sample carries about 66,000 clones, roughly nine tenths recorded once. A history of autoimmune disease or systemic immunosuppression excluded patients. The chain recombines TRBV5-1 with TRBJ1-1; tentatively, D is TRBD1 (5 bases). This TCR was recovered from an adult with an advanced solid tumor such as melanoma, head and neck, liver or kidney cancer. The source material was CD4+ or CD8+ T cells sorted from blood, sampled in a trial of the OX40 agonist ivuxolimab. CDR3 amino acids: CASSLTQGTLNTEAFF. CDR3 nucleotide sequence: TGCGCCAGCAGCTTGACGCAGGGCACCTTGAACACTGAAGCTTTCTTT.